Listed here are 16 T cell receptor beta chains from one sample, sequenced in a study of molecular identifiers for immune sequencing clone quantification. TCRdb fed the PCR reads into MiXCR, producing one record per CDR3 protein. Here the sample spans 460,000 or so distinct CDR3 sequences, about a quarter being singletons. Sequencing used naive CD8+ T cells from blood, with Jurkat cell RNA spiked in. As for subset: FACS-sorted CD8+CD4-CCR7+CD45RA+ naive T cells. Receptors were obtained from a human donor in good health. Some libraries in this study had Jurkat cell RNA spiked in.

This clonotype came up a few times. V and J are TRBV27 and TRBJ2-1, with 10 positions matching TRBD2. CDR3 length: 17 residues. CDR1 is MNHEY, CDR2 SMNVEV, per germline (reference sequence). J was trimmed by 5 bases and V by 6 bases; bases with no gene match: 13. The CDR3 DNA reads as TGTGCCAGCAGCCTTAGCAAGAGACTAGCGGGCCACAATGAGCAGTTCTTC. It codes for CASSLSKRLAGHNEQFF.

This clonotype has a handful of counts. The chain links TRBV4-1 to TRBJ2-7; 10 nucleotides line up with TRBD1. J gave up 3 bases and V 3 bases, and 11 bases lay outside the gene matches. The CDR3 runs 17 residues. Germline assignment: CDR1 MGHRA and CDR2 YSYEKL. The CDR3 region is CASSQTTTGGFFYEQYF. The CDR3 nucleotides read TGCGCCAGCAGCCAGACAACGACAGGGGGCTTTTTCTACGAGCAGTACTTC.

The V call is TRBV30, the J call TRBJ2-1; 7 bases fit TRBD2. V gave up 4 bases and J gave up 3 bases; unmatched junction bases: 6. The CDR3 totals 14 residues. Germline assignment: CDR1 GTSNPN and CDR2 SVGIG (reference sequence). This chain's CDR3 is CAWNALADYNEQFF. In nucleotides, the CDR3 is TGTGCCTGGAACGCCCTAGCGGACTACAATGAGCAGTTCTTC.

This clonotype was recorded a few times. The chain joins TRBV7-8 to TRBJ2-2; D may be TRBD1 (6 bases). The germline V gene has CDR1 SGHVS and CDR2 FQNEAQ. With 0 bases removed from V and 0 bases from J, the gap between germline ends came to 11 bases. This CDR3 is 17 amino acids long. CDR3 nucleotides: TGTGCCAGCAGCTTAGCCCGTGAGGGGGCGAACACCGGGGAGCTGTTTTTT. Protein product: CASSLAREGANTGELFF.

This clonotype appeared many times. V gene TRBV29-1 combines with J gene TRBJ2-7; a weak D match, TRBD1 (6 bases). V lost 6 bases to trimming and J lost 4 bases, with 7 bases between them. The germline V gene encodes CDR1 SQVTM and CDR2 ANQGSEA. This CDR3 region has 10 residues. The CDR3 DNA sequence: TGCAGCGTGCAGGGGTACGAGCAGTACTTC. As protein: CSVQGYEQYF.

There are a few counts of this clonotype. The chain carries TRBV12-3 or TRBV12-4 and TRBJ2-1; D uncertain. Trimming pared 3 bases from V and 0 bases from J, leaving 9 bases between. CDR3 length: 15 residues. CDR3: CASSFGVSSYNEQFF. The CDR3 region has the DNA TGTGCCAGCAGTTTTGGTGTAAGCTCCTACAATGAGCAGTTCTTC.

The chain recombines TRBV27 with TRBJ2-1; TRBD1 aligns across 10 bases. The length of the CDR3 is 15 residues. From germline, CDR1 is MNHEY and CDR2 SMNVEV (reference sequence). Trimming cost V 4 bases and J 2 bases; bases outside gene matches: 2. The chain's CDR3 is CASSSGTGAYNEQFF. CDR3 in DNA: TGTGCCAGCAGTTCCGGGACAGGGGCCTACAATGAGCAGTTCTTC.

A word on this clonotype: Here the CDR3 omits its conserved ending phenylalanine or tryptophan, so a read error is the likely source. The chain joins TRBV14 to TRBJ2-3; D possibly matches TRBD1 or TRBD2 (5 bases each). V lost 0 bases and J lost 6, with 19 bases in between. The germline CDR1 and CDR2 sequences are SGHDN and FVKESK. The CDR3 sequence is 17 residues long. The CDR3 protein is CASSQEGRGAGRDTQYS. The CDR3 DNA reads as TGTGCCAGCAGCCAAGAGGGCCGGGGCGCAGGCAGGGATACGCAGTATTCT.

The chain carries TRBV20-1 and TRBJ2-7, with D possibly being TRBD1 (6 bases). The V and J ends lost 0 bases and 4 bases respectively, with 28 bases between them. This CDR3 is built from 19 residues. CDR1 is DFQATT, CDR2 SNEGSKA, per germline (reference sequence). CDR3 sequence (DNA): TGCAGTGCTAGAGAAAGGACAGCCGGGACGATTAGAGGGGGATACGAGCAGTACTTC. Its protein is CSARERTAGTIRGGYEQYF.

The chain joins TRBV19 to TRBJ1-5; no firm D call. The CDR3 consists of 14 residues. Germline V gene sequence: CDR1 LNHDA, CDR2 SQIVND (reference sequence). Trimming left V 6 bases short and J 0 bases short, with 9 bases between. CDR3 protein: CASRDGVSNQPQHF. CDR3 nucleotide sequence: TGTGCCAGTAGAGACGGGGTTAGCAATCAGCCCCAGCATTTT.

With regard to this clonotype: Possible read error: a much larger clone is one base away. Because the CDR3 is missing its conserved closing phenylalanine or tryptophan, this is likely a read error. The rearrangement links TRBV12-3 or TRBV12-4 to TRBJ1-1; D gene unclear. Between the trimmed V and J ends, which lost 6 bases and 3 bases, there was a span of 14 bases. The CDR3 extends over 14 amino acids. The CDR3 protein is CASSSDGEYTEAFS. In DNA form, the CDR3 reads TGTGCCAGCAGCTCGGACGGGGAGTACACTGAAGCTTTCTCT.

This clonotype showed up many times. The chain links TRBV10-3 to TRBJ2-3; D is unclear. The germline V gene encodes CDR1 ENHRY and CDR2 SYGVKD. The CDR3 length is 11 residues. V was shortened by 3 bases and J by 2 bases, with 0 bases between the two germline ends. CDR3 region: CAISDTDTQYF. In DNA, the CDR3 is TGTGCCATCAGTGACACAGATACGCAGTATTTT.

The chain has TRBV29-1 and TRBJ2-5; 14 bases are a match to TRBD2. Germline V gene data show CDR1 as SQVTM and CDR2 as ANQGSEA. With V trimmed by 3 bases and J by 5 bases, 8 bases remained unmatched. The CDR3 totals 16 residues. The CDR3 region is CSVDGTSGSSGETQYF. In DNA form, the CDR3 reads TGCAGCGTTGATGGGACTAGCGGGAGCTCCGGGGAGACCCAGTACTTC.

This clonotype appeared once. This chain uses TRBV7-9 with TRBJ2-1; 12 nucleotides agree with TRBD2. Germline CDR1 SEHNR, CDR2 FQNEAQ (reference sequence). The CDR3 length is 14 residues. V lost 5 bases to trimming and J lost 7 bases; unmatched junction nucleotides: 3. The CDR3 bases are TGTGCCAGCAGCCGGACTAGCGGGGCAAATGAGCAGTTCTTC. Its translation is CASSRTSGANEQFF.

This clonotype was counted only a few times. CDR3 bases: TGCGCCAGCAGCCAAGATGGGGCAGGGTGGAGGAACACTGAAGCTTTCTTT. Its protein is CASSQDGAGWRNTEAFF. The chain recombines TRBV4-1 with TRBJ1-1, with TRBD1 as a possible D gene (5 bases). Germline V gene data show CDR1 as MGHRA and CDR2 as YSYEKL. V was clipped by 0 bases and J by 1 base, with 15 bases between them. The CDR3 consists of 17 residues.

Details on this clonotype: The missing conserved phenylalanine or tryptophan at the end of this CDR3 makes a read error likely. It is unclear where the CDR3 begins or ends on the DNA, so no DNA is shown, and the CDR3 is as TCRdb lists it. The chain links TRBV30 to TRBJ2-7; TRBD1 is taken as the D call from the table, unchecked against the DNA. The germline V gene has CDR1 GTSNPN and CDR2 SVGIG (reference sequence). The CDR3 has 11 residues if both end residues are counted. CDR3 region: CAWCPARSTAR.